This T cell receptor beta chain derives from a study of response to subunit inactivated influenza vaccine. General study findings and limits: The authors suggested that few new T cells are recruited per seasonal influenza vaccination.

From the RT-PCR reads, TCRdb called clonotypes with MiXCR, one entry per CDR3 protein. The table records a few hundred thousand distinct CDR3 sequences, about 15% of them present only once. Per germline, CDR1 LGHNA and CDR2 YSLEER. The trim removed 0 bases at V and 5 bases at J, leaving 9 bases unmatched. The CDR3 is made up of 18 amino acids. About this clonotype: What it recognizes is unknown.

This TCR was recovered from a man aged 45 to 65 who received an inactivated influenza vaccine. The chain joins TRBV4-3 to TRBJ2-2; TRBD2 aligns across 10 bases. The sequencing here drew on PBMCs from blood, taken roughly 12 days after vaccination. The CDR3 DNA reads TGCGCCAGCAGCCAAGATTTAGCGGGAGGAAGGGTAACCGGGGAGCTGTTTTTT. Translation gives CASSQDLAGGRVTGELFF.